This is a list of T cell receptor beta chains from one sample in a study of cytomegalovirus exposure and HLA in healthy donors. Libraries were prepared by immunoSEQ multiplex PCR; TCRdb keeps only in-frame clonotypes and omits some of them. The profile shows roughly 250,000 clones, approximately 85% of them singletons. The specimen sequenced was PBMCs. The origin of the receptors is a woman between 40 and 55 years old in good health and CMV-seropositive. The CDR3 runs from the conserved cysteine through the conserved F or W. D genes are given only for firm matches. Where a row states a size, it is once, few, many or the class of an expanded clone; other rows omit it.

V gene	J gene	D gene	clone size	CDR3 DNA	CDR3 protein
TRBV6-5	TRBJ2-2	TRBD1	NA	TGTGCCAGCAGTTACCCGACAGGGACGAACACCGGGGAGCTGTTTTTT	CASSYPTGTNTGELFF
TRBV5-5	TRBJ1-2	TRBD1	NA	TGTGCCAGCAGTTTGGGTTTAACGGGACAGGACAACTATGGCTACACCTTC	CASSLGLTGQDNYGYTF
TRBV7-2	TRBJ2-5	NA	NA	TGTGCCAGCAGCCAAGATTGGCAATCACAGACCCAGTACTTC	CASSQDWQSQTQYF
TRBV30	TRBJ1-5	NA	NA	TGTGCCTGGAGTGTTTTTCTAGGGGACACTAGCAATCAGCCCCAGCATTTT	CAWSVFLGDTSNQPQHF
TRBV9	TRBJ2-7	NA	NA	TGTGCCAGCAGCGTTGGCGGTTCCCCCTACGAGCAGTACTTC	CASSVGGSPYEQYF
TRBV4-1	TRBJ2-1	NA	NA	TGCGCCAGCAGCCAAGACAGGGGCCATGAGCAGTTCTTC	CASSQDRGHEQFF
TRBV25-1	TRBJ2-1	TRBD2	NA	TGTGCCAGCAAAGCTTCTAGCGGGGGCAATGAGCAGTTCTTC	CASKASSGGNEQFF
TRBV10-3	TRBJ2-2	NA	NA	TGTGCCATCAGCTGGGAGCAGGCCGCCCCAACCGGGGAGCTGTTTTTT	CAISWEQAAPTGELFF
TRBV27	TRBJ1-6	TRBD1	NA	TGTGCCAGCCGGGGACAGGAAAATTCACCCCTCCACTTT	CASRGQENSPLHF
TRBV5-1	TRBJ1-4	TRBD1	NA	TGCGCCAGCAGCTCGGGACAGCTTAATGAAAAACTGTTTTTT	CASSSGQLNEKLFF
TRBV4-1	TRBJ2-7	NA	NA	TGCGCCAGCAGCCAAGACCAGCGAACTGGCGAGCAGTACTTC	CASSQDQRTGEQYF
TRBV5-6	TRBJ1-2	TRBD1	once	TGTGCCAGCAGTGTTGCGGGACAGACTAACTATGGCTACACCTTC	CASSVAGQTNYGYTF
TRBV7-3	TRBJ1-6	NA	NA	TGTGCCAGCAGCTTAGACAGCTCCTATAATTCACCCCTCCACTTT	CASSLDSSYNSPLHF
TRBV11-3	TRBJ1-3	NA	NA	TGTGCCAGCAGCTTAATGTTCGGTCAGGGTGGAAACACCATATATTTT	CASSLMFGQGGNTIYF
TRBV29-1	TRBJ2-7	TRBD1	NA	TGCAGCGTGGCGACAGGGGTCGAGCAGTACTTC	CSVATGVEQYF
TRBV18	TRBJ1-2	NA	NA	TGTGCCAGCTCACCAGCAGGGTATGGCTACACCTTC	CASSPAGYGYTF
TRBV7-2	TRBJ2-5	TRBD1	NA	TGTGCCAGCAGCCTACAGGGGGGCCGTTTAGAGACCCAGTACTTC	CASSLQGGRLETQYF
TRBV29-1	TRBJ2-2	TRBD1	NA	TGCAGCGCAAGACAGGGGTTTAACACCGGGGAGCTGTTTTTT	CSARQGFNTGELFF
TRBV9	TRBJ2-7	NA	NA	TGTGCCAGCAGCGTAGGAGGGTCCGGGTGGTACGAGCAGTACTTC	CASSVGGSGWYEQYF